The table lists the clone carrying this T cell receptor beta chain with a few counts. Its target is not known. RNA, once extracted, was reverse transcribed into cDNA for use as the sequencing template. Produced via immunoSEQ multiplex PCR; TCRdb's table is partial and in-frame only. The sample lists 130,000 or so clones, around 50% occurring once. This sample is part of a study of CD8+ T cells in alopecia areata. Overall study findings and caveats: Scalp sequencing also captures normal skin's resident alphabeta T cells. Researchers report lesional scalp, most notably alopecia totalis/universalis, outstripped normal scalp in clonality.

The CDR3 runs 14 residues. The V end was cut by 6 bases, the J end by 1 base, with 13 bases between. Germline V gene lookup returns CDR1 SQVTM and CDR2 ANQGSEA. This sequence joins TRBV29-1 and TRBJ2-1; weak D call: TRBD1 (7 bases). This receptor was identified in a human donor with alopecia areata. Material: NKG2D-low CD8+ T cells sorted from blood. The CDR3 nucleotides read TGCAGCGTGGGGGGACAGACTTCCTACAATGAGCAGTTCTTC. The encoded protein is CSVGGQTSYNEQFF.